The clone carrying this TCR beta chain was counted a few times. The entirety of the isolated RNA underwent reverse transcription, so expressed TCRB transcripts were sequenced. Method: immunoSEQ multiplex PCR; TCRdb's copy keeps in-frame clones and lacks some. The sample shows about 290,000 clones, 8% of them seen only once. The sample originates from a study of beta chain features in type 1 diabetes. V was clipped by 8 bases and J by 8 bases; unmatched bases: 4. The CDR3 is 10 residues long. Germline loops: CDR1 DFQATT, CDR2 SNEGSKA (reference sequence). The clonotype originates from a woman aged 18-29 years in good health. The chain joins TRBV20-1 to TRBJ1-2; 8 nucleotides line up with TRBD1. The specimen sequenced was central memory CD4+ T cells from blood. The CDR3 coding sequence is TGCAGTTCAGGGGGCCCCGGCTACACCTTC. It translates to CSSGGPGYTF.